Listed below are T cell receptor beta chains from one sample, sequenced in a study of a mutant IDH1 vaccine in newly diagnosed glioma. Assay: immunoSEQ multiplex PCR; the TCRdb copy retains only in-frame clones and omits some. The table lists approximately 36,000 clones, roughly three quarters of them singletons. This specimen was PBMCs, taken from a glioma patient treated with radiotherapy, temozolomide or both. All receptors come from a man between 40 and 49 years old with glioma. Some clones in this sample may be carry-over from other donors' samples. The CDR3 runs from the conserved cysteine through the conserved F or W.

v_gene: TRBV19; j_gene: TRBJ1-1; CDR3aa: CASSMPGQPSGTEAFF
v_gene: TRBV30; j_gene: TRBJ2-3; CDR3aa: CAWSALAPDTQYF
v_gene: TRBV29-1; j_gene: TRBJ1-1; CDR3aa: CSVFFMDRGFSEAFF
v_gene: TRBV4-1; j_gene: TRBJ2-3; CDR3aa: CASSRRQGKGTDTQYF
v_gene: TRBV14; j_gene: TRBJ2-5; CDR3aa: CASSQDHGEGETQYF
v_gene: TRBV27; j_gene: TRBJ2-1; CDR3aa: CASSSLTSGGANEQFF
v_gene: TRBV19; j_gene: TRBJ1-5; CDR3aa: CASSKDRGYQPQHF
v_gene: TRBV30; j_gene: TRBJ1-2; CDR3aa: CAGGRGYGYTF
v_gene: TRBV27; j_gene: TRBJ1-6; CDR3aa: CASSLLGGENSPLHF
v_gene: TRBV28; j_gene: TRBJ2-7; CDR3aa: CASCTVYGDRGRYEQYF
v_gene: TRBV5-1; j_gene: TRBJ1-2; CDR3aa: CASSLSPSLNYGYTF
v_gene: TRBV21-1; j_gene: TRBJ1-5; CDR3aa: CASTVDRARPQHF
v_gene: TRBV4-3; j_gene: TRBJ1-1; CDR3aa: CASSQLGQGGTEAFF
v_gene: TRBV9; j_gene: TRBJ1-2; CDR3aa: CASSVGTGSVQGYTF
v_gene: TRBV7-7; j_gene: TRBJ2-5; CDR3aa: CASSSSGTGFQETQYF
v_gene: TRBV9; j_gene: TRBJ1-6; CDR3aa: CASSAQGGLEYSPLHF
v_gene: TRBV29-1; j_gene: TRBJ1-1; CDR3aa: CSVGTVNTEAFF
v_gene: TRBV30; j_gene: TRBJ1-2; CDR3aa: CAWSADSGGYTF
v_gene: TRBV2; j_gene: TRBJ2-7; CDR3aa: CASSVRESGRGEQYF
v_gene: TRBV6-5; j_gene: TRBJ1-1; CDR3aa: CASFWGGVNTEAFF
v_gene: TRBV9; j_gene: TRBJ1-4; CDR3aa: CASSEQINEKLFF
v_gene: TRBV10-3; j_gene: TRBJ2-7; CDR3aa: CAIRTDREPREQYF
v_gene: TRBV5-5; j_gene: TRBJ2-5; CDR3aa: CASSPQGRNQETQYF
v_gene: TRBV10-3; j_gene: TRBJ1-2; CDR3aa: CAISEGEGVVGYTF
v_gene: TRBV12-5; j_gene: TRBJ2-7; CDR3aa: CASGLTASYEQYF
v_gene: TRBV5-1; j_gene: TRBJ2-3; CDR3aa: CASSLVGRGTDTQYF
v_gene: TRBV6-1; j_gene: TRBJ1-1; CDR3aa: CASSGQTNTEAFF
v_gene: TRBV7-2; j_gene: TRBJ2-3; CDR3aa: CASSRGGRTDTQYF
v_gene: TRBV15; j_gene: TRBJ1-1; CDR3aa: CATSGDRDRNTEAFF
v_gene: TRBV7-9; j_gene: TRBJ2-3; CDR3aa: CASTLATDTQYF
v_gene: TRBV19; j_gene: TRBJ2-3; CDR3aa: CASYKTGFSDTQYF
v_gene: TRBV18; j_gene: TRBJ2-5; CDR3aa: CASSRGLQETQYF
v_gene: TRBV14; j_gene: TRBJ2-1; CDR3aa: CASSPLYSGGYNEQFF
v_gene: TRBV18; j_gene: TRBJ2-7; CDR3aa: CASSPPTGGSSYEQYF
v_gene: TRBV18; j_gene: TRBJ2-5; CDR3aa: CASSPGLNGETQYF
v_gene: TRBV7-6; j_gene: TRBJ1-2; CDR3aa: CASSLGGNYGYTF
v_gene: TRBV15; j_gene: TRBJ2-1; CDR3aa: CATSRVDSGHNEQFF
v_gene: TRBV18; j_gene: TRBJ2-7; CDR3aa: CASSPGQVNSYEQYF
v_gene: TRBV5-1; j_gene: TRBJ1-2; CDR3aa: CASSLSVSGYDGYTF